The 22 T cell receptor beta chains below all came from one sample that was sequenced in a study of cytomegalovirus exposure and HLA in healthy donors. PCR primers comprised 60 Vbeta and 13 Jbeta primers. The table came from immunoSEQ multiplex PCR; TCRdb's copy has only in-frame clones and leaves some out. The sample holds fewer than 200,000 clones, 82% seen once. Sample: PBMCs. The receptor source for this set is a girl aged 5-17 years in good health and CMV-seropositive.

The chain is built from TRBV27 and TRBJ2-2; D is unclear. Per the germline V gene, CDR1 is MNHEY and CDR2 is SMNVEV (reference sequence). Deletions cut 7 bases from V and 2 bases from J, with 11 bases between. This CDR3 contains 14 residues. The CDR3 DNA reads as TGTGCCAGCACTGCACGGTCCAACACCGGGGAGCTGTTTTTT. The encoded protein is CASTARSNTGELFF.

For the CDR3, the DNA is TGTGCCATCAGTGAAATGACAGGATCTGCCAAAAACATTCAGTACTTC. As protein: CAISEMTGSAKNIQYF. The chain recombines TRBV10-3 with TRBJ2-4; tentatively, D is TRBD1 (6 bases). The CDR3 loop spans 16 amino acids. The germline V and J ends were trimmed by 3 bases and 1 base, with 13 bases remaining between them. Germline lookup yields CDR1 ENHRY and CDR2 SYGVKD.

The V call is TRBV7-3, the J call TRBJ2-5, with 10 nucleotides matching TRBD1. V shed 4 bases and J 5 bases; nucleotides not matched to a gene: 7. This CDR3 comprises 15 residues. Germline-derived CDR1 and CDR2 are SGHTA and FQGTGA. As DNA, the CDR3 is TGTGCCAGCAGCTCCGGGACAGGGGTTATGGAGACCCAGTACTTC. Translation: CASSSGTGVMETQYF. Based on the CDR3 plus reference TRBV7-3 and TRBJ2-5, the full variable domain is GAGVSQTPSNKVTEKGKYVELRCDPISGHTALYWYRQSLGQGPEFLIYFQGTGAADDSGLPNDRFFAVRPEGSVSTLKIQRTERGDSAVYLCASSSGTGVMETQYFGPGTRLLVL.

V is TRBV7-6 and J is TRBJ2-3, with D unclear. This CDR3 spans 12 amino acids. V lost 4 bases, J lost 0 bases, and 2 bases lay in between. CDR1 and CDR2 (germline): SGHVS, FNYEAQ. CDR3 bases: TGTGCCAGCAGCTCTAGCACAGATACGCAGTATTTT. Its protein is CASSSSTDTQYF.

The DNA for the CDR3 is TGCAGCGTTACAGGAGATAGCAATCAGCCCCAGCATTTT. It codes for CSVTGDSNQPQHF. The rearrangement uses TRBV29-1 and TRBJ1-5, with D possibly TRBD1 on 5 matching bases. The CDR3 has 13 residues. Germline assignment: CDR1 SQVTM and CDR2 ANQGSEA. V was trimmed by 5 bases and J by 0 bases, leaving 8 bases between them.

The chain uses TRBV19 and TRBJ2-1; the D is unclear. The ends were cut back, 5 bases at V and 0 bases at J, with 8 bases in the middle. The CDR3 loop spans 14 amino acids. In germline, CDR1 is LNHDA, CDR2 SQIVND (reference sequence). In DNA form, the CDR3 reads TGTGCCAGTAGTTTTGGCGGCTCCTACAATGAGCAGTTCTTC. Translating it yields CASSFGGSYNEQFF.

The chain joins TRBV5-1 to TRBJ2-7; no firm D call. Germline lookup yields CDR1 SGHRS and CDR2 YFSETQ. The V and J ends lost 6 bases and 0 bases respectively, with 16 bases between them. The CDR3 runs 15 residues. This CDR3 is CASTPRVRSSYEQYF. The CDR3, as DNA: TGCGCCAGCACCCCCCGAGTAAGGAGCTCCTACGAGCAGTACTTC.

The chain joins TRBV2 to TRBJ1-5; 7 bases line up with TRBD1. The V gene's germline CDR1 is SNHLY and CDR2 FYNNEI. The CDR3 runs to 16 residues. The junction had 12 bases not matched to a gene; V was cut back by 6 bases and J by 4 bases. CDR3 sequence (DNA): TGTGCCAGCAGAGGTAGGACAGGACGGCGGAATCAGCCCCAGCATTTT. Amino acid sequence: CASRGRTGRRNQPQHF.

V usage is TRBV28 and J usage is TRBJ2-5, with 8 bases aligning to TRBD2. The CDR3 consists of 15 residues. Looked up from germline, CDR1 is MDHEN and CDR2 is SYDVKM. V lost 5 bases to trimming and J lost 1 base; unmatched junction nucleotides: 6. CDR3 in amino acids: CASSPAGAPQETQYF. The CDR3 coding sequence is TGTGCCAGCAGTCCAGCGGGGGCCCCCCAAGAGACCCAGTACTTC.

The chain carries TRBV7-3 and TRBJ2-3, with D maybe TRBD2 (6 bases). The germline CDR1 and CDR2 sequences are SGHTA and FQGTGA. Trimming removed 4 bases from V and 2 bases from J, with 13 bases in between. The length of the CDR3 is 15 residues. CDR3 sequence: CASSSQGGPTDTQYF. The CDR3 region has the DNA TGTGCCAGCAGCTCCCAGGGAGGTCCCACAGATACGCAGTATTTT.

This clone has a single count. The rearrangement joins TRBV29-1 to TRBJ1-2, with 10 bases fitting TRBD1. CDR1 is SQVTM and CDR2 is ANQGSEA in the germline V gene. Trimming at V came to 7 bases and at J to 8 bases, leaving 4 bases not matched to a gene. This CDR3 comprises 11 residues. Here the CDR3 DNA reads TGCAGCGGACAGGGGGCGCGAGGCTACACCTTC. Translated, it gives CSGQGARGYTF.

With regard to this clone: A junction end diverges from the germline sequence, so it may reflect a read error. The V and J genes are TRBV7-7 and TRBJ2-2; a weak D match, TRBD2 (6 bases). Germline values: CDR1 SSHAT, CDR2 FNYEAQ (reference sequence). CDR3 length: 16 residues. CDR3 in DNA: TGTGCTAGCAGCTTAGGAGCTAGCGTGAACACCGGGGAGCTGTTTTTT. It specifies CASSLGASVNTGELFF.

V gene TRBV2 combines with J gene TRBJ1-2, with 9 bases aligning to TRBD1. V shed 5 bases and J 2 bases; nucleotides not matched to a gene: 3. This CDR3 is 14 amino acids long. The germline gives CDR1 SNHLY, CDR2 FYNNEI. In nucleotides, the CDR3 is TGTGCCAGCAGTCTGGGGACAGGGAACTATGGCTACACCTTC. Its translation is CASSLGTGNYGYTF. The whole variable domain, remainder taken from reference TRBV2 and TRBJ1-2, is EPEVTQTPSHQVTQMGQEVILRCVPISNHLYFYWYRQILGQKVEFLVSFYNNEISEKSEIFDDQFSVERPDGSNFTLKIRSTKLEDSAMYFCASSLGTGNYGYTFGSGTRLTVV.

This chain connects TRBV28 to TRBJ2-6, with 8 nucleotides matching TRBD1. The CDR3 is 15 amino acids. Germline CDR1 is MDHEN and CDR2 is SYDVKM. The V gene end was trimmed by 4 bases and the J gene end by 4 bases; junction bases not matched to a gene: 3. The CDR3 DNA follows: TGTGCCAGCAGTTCCTCAGGGGGCGGGGCCAACGTCCTGACTTTC. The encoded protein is CASSSSGGGANVLTF.

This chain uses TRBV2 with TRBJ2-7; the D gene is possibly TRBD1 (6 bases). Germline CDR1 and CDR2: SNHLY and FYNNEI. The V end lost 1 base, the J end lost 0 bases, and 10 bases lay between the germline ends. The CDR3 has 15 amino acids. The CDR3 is CASSEGTAFSYEQYF. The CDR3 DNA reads TGTGCCAGCAGTGAAGGGACAGCTTTCTCCTACGAGCAGTACTTC.

The CDR3 loop is CASSLGTGGYTF. In DNA form, the CDR3 reads TGTGCCAGCAGCCTAGGGACAGGGGGCTACACCTTC. The chain couples TRBV7-3 to TRBJ1-2, with 9 bases lining up with TRBD1. The V gene's germline CDR1 is SGHTA and CDR2 FQGTGA. The CDR3 loop spans 12 amino acids. V lost 5 bases, J lost 8 bases, and 3 bases stayed unmatched.

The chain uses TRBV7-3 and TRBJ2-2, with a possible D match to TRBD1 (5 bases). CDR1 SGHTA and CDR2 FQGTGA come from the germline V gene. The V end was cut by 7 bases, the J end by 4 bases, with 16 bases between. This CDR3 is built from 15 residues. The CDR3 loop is CASNRQHRGTGELFF. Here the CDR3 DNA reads TGTGCCAGCAACCGACAGCACCGAGGCACCGGGGAGCTGTTTTTT.

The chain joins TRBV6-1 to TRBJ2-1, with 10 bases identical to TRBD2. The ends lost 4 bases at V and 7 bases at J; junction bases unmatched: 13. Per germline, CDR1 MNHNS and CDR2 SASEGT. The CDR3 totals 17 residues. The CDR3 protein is CASSGGVEREGRNEQFF. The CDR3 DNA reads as TGTGCCAGCAGTGGTGGAGTGGAGCGGGAGGGTCGGAATGAGCAGTTCTTC.

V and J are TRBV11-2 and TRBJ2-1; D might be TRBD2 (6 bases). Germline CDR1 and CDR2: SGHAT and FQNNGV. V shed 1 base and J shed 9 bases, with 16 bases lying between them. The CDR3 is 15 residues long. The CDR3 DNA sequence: TGTGCCAGCAGCTTAGTCTCTGGAGGGAATGGTGAGCAGTTCTTC. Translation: CASSLVSGGNGEQFF.

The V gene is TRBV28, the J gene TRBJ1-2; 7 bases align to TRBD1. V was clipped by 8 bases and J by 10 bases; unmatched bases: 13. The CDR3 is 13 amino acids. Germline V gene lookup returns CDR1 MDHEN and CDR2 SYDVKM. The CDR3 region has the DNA TGTGCCAGCGTTTTCCTCGGACAGGCTGTCTACACCTTC. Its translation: CASVFLGQAVYTF.

CDR3 sequence reads: CASSASTGGLGGYTF. The CDR3 DNA follows: TGTGCCAGCAGCGCCTCTACAGGGGGCCTAGGTGGCTACACCTTC. The genes are TRBV9 and TRBJ1-2; 9 nucleotides line up with TRBD1. The CDR3 contains 15 residues. Germline V CDR1 and CDR2: SGDLS, YYNGEE. V dropped 3 bases and J dropped 7; count of bases not matched to a gene: 10.

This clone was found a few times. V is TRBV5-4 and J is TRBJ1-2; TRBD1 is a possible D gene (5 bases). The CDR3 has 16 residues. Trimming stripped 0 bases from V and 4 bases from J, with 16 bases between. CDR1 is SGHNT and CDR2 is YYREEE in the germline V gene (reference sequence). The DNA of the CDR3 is TGTGCCAGCAGCTTGGCTCAAGGACACAGCATCTATGGCTACACCTTC. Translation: CASSLAQGHSIYGYTF.